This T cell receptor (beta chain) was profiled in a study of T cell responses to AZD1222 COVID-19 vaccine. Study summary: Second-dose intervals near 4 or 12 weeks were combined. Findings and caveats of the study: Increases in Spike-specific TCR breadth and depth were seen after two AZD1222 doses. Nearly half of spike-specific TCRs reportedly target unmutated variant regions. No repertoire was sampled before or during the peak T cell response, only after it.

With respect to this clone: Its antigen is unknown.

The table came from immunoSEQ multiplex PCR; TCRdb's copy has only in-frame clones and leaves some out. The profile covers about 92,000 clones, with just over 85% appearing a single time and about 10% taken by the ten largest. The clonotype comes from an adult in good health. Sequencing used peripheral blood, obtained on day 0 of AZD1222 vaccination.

The CDR3 loop is CASRYTSGNTIYF. DNA of the CDR3: TGTGCCAGCAGGTACACCTCTGGAAACACCATATATTTT. V usage is TRBV7-8 and J usage is TRBJ1-3; no clear D gene. The CDR3 is 13 residues long. V lost 6 bases, J lost 0 bases, and 6 bases lay in between. Germline lookup yields CDR1 SGHVS and CDR2 FQNEAQ.